The clone carrying this T cell receptor (beta chain) was detected a few times. The antigen is not known. The data originate from a study of T-cell reconstitution after alpha-beta-depleted transplantation in children. Findings of the study overall: Alpha-beta T cells about two months after transplant reportedly derived from several hundred expanded graft clones.

Researchers prepared the TCRbeta library using unique molecular identifiers, the study reports. MiXCR, run by TCRdb on the PCR reads, gives a single entry per CDR3 protein. The data show 300,000 to 350,000 distinct CDR3 sequences, with 15% to 20% seen just once and around two fifths held by the top ten. Trimming cost V 7 bases and J 6 bases; bases outside gene matches: 7. The CDR3 contains 14 residues. The receptor comes from a male patient between 2 and 10 years old who had a stem cell transplant for acute lymphoblastic leukemia, so the T cells may come from the graft donor. The sample was PBMCs, mostly from graft donor cells, taken 360 days after TCRalphabeta/CD19-depleted stem cell transplant. The chain links TRBV12-3 or TRBV12-4 to TRBJ1-4; 8 bases agree with TRBD1. Written as DNA, the CDR3 is TGTGCCAGCACTACGGGACAGGAGGATGAAAAACTGTTTTTT. Its protein is CASTTGQEDEKLFF.